These 15 T cell receptor beta chains share one sample of origin, sequenced in a study of blood T cells in healthy people across ages (dated by TCRdb to 2014 to 2015). Receptor libraries were prepared by 5' RACE. Sequenced using an Illumina HiSeq 2500. A second PCR of about 6 to 11 cycles was performed with a sample-barcoded 5' primer and a J-beta primer mix. Through fastp at Q25 and MiXCR, TCRdb rebuilt clones from the public reads, retaining in-frame beta chains. One record per CDR3 amino acid sequence lists the most common genes and DNA. The sample table shows over a million distinct CDR3 sequences, and 25% are seen once. The ten largest clones represent around 0.7% of the sample. The sample also formed part of further work on T cells of mothers and their children.

Sequenced: blood. These receptors were taken from a girl aged 2 to 9 in good health.

This clonotype was detected only a few times. A read error may produce the germline difference seen at one junction end. The chain employs TRBV7-9 and TRBJ2-1; D unclear. The V gene's germline CDR1 is SEHNR and CDR2 FQNEAQ (reference sequence). This CDR3 contains 14 residues. The CDR3 nucleotides read TGTGCCAGTAGCTTAGGTTCTCCCCGCAATGAGCAGTTCTTC. It specifies CASSLGSPRNEQFF. Combining the CDR3 with reference TRBV7-9 and TRBJ2-1 gives the whole variable domain DTGVSQNPRHKITKRGQNVTFRCDPISEHNRLYWYRQTLGQGPEFLTYFQNEAQLEKSRLLSDRFSAERPKGSFSTLEIQRTEQGDSAMYLCASSLGSPRNEQFFGPGTRLTVL.

The chain recombines TRBV29-1 with TRBJ2-1; TRBD1 matches 7 bases. CDR1 SQVTM and CDR2 ANQGSEA come from the germline V gene. V lost 1 base, J lost 10 bases, and 10 bases stayed unmatched. The length of the CDR3 is 14 residues. CDR3 in amino acids: CSVEGLDRDREQFF. CDR3 in DNA: TGCAGCGTTGAAGGCCTTGACAGGGACCGAGAGCAGTTCTTC.

Only a few counts were recorded for this clonotype. The J gene is TRBJ2-5, the V gene TRBV7-8; D tentatively fits TRBD1 or TRBD2 (5 bases each). Germline CDR1 and CDR2: SGHVS and FQNEAQ. V was clipped by 5 bases and J by 5 bases, with 9 bases between them. This CDR3 is 12 amino acids long. The CDR3 is CASSEGTETQYF. DNA of the CDR3: TGTGCCAGCAGCGAGGGGACGGAGACCCAGTACTTC.

This clonotype came up a few times. The chain links TRBV25-1 to TRBJ2-5; D may match TRBD1 or TRBD2 (5 bases each). The CDR3 length is 14 residues. V shed 6 bases and J shed 1 base, with 12 bases lying between them. Germline values: CDR1 MGHDK, CDR2 SYGVNS. In DNA, the CDR3 is TGTGCCAGCAGACGGGGCACTACCCAAGAGACCCAGTACTTC. This encodes CASRRGTTQETQYF.

The V call is TRBV29-1, the J call TRBJ2-1; possibly TRBD1 for D (6 bases). The CDR3 has 15 amino acids. V lost 4 bases and J lost 0, with 13 bases in between. The germline V gene has CDR1 SQVTM and CDR2 ANQGSEA. This CDR3 reads CSVGPTDSSYNEQFF. The CDR3, as DNA: TGCAGCGTTGGCCCCACGGACAGCTCCTACAATGAGCAGTTCTTC.

This clonotype was seen only once. V and J are TRBV12-3 or TRBV12-4 and TRBJ1-2, with no clear D. The CDR3 consists of 14 residues. The germline V and J ends were trimmed by 0 bases and 4 bases, with 9 bases remaining between them. CDR3 amino acids: CASSLAQFPYGYTF. The CDR3 DNA is TGTGCCAGCAGTTTAGCGCAGTTTCCCTATGGCTACACCTTC.

This clonotype has just a few counts. The rearrangement uses TRBV20-1 and TRBJ1-2; D not certain. The CDR3 length is 13 residues. The V end was cut by 0 bases, the J end by 5 bases, with 10 bases between. CDR1 is DFQATT, CDR2 SNEGSKA, per germline (reference sequence). This chain's CDR3 is CSARERVPYGYTF. The CDR3 region has the DNA TGCAGTGCTAGAGAGAGGGTCCCGTATGGCTACACCTTC.

This chain joins TRBV28 and TRBJ1-4; tentatively, D is TRBD1 (6 bases). Germline values: CDR1 MDHEN, CDR2 SYDVKM. V lost 3 bases to trimming and J lost 8 bases, with 13 bases between them. The CDR3 has 14 amino acids. The CDR3 DNA reads TGTGCCAGCAGTTTCGGGGGGCTTGGGGAAAAACTGTTTTTT. Translation gives CASSFGGLGEKLFF.

V is TRBV7-9 and J is TRBJ2-7; D is ambiguous. The CDR3 has 13 residues. The V end was cut by 1 base, the J end by 6 bases, with 10 bases between. The germline CDR1 and CDR2 sequences are SEHNR and FQNEAQ (reference sequence). CDR3 sequence: CASSLGIWGEQYF. Here the CDR3 DNA reads TGTGCCAGCAGCTTAGGGATTTGGGGCGAGCAGTACTTC. Together with reference TRBV7-9 and TRBJ2-7, the CDR3 gives the full variable domain: DTGVSQNPRHKITKRGQNVTFRCDPISEHNRLYWYRQTLGQGPEFLTYFQNEAQLEKSRLLSDRFSAERPKGSFSTLEIQRTEQGDSAMYLCASSLGIWGEQYFGPGTRLTVT.

The sample holds a few counts of this clonotype. The genes are TRBV4-3 and TRBJ2-3, with D unresolved. The CDR3 has 14 amino acids. The germline V gene encodes CDR1 LGHNA and CDR2 YSLEER. Between the trimmed V and J ends, which lost 3 bases and 2 bases, there was a span of 9 bases. The CDR3 reads CASSQSASTDTQYF. CDR3 nucleotides: TGCGCCAGCAGCCAGTCAGCCTCCACAGATACGCAGTATTTT.

J is TRBJ2-5 and V is TRBV5-1; 9 bases map to TRBD2. The closer fit of TRBJ2-7 to the DNA end suggests the J call may be wrong. Germline loops: CDR1 SGHRS, CDR2 YFSETQ. The CDR3 is 14 residues long. The CDR3 coding sequence is TGCGCCAGCAGCTTGGGTAGCGGGAGAAACGAGCAGTACTTC. The encoded protein is CASSLGSGRNEQYF.

This clonotype was seen repeatedly, ten times or more. This chain joins TRBV6-6 and TRBJ2-7; the D is unclear. CDR1 MNHNY and CDR2 SVGAGI come from the germline V gene (reference sequence). The CDR3 is 11 amino acids. Trimming left V 5 bases short and J 2 bases short, with 4 bases between. The CDR3 sequence is CASSQTYEQYF. The CDR3 nucleotides are TGTGCCAGCAGTCAAACCTACGAGCAGTACTTC.

For this clonotype: The junction and the germline gene differ at one end; a read error may be behind it. This chain connects TRBV7-8 to TRBJ1-1; no definite D call. CDR3 length: 13 amino acids. Germline V gives CDR1 SGHVS, CDR2 FQNEAQ. The CDR3 sequence: CASYVDMNAEAFF. The CDR3 DNA reads as TGTGCCAGCTACGTAGACATGAACGCTGAAGCTTTCTTT. Together with reference TRBV7-8 and TRBJ1-1, the CDR3 gives the full variable domain: GAGVSQSPRYKVAKRGQDVALRCDPISGHVSLFWYQQALGQGPEFLTYFQNEAQLDKSGLPSDRFFAERPEGSVSTLKIQRTQQEDSAVYLCASYVDMNAEAFFGQGTRLTVV.

The sample holds a few counts of this clonotype. The chain carries TRBV2 and TRBJ1-1; no reliable D call. Trimming took off 11 bases at V and 5 bases at J, with 15 bases between the two ends. Per the germline V gene, CDR1 is SNHLY and CDR2 is FYNNEI. The CDR3 is 12 amino acids. The CDR3 DNA reads as TGTGCCGGAAGATCCGTAGAGACTGAAGCTTTCTTT. Protein product: CAGRSVETEAFF.

This clonotype was seen more than once but under ten times. The gene calls are TRBV6-5 and TRBJ2-2; D possibly corresponds to TRBD1 (7 bases). Trimming stripped 4 bases from V and 3 bases from J, with 18 bases between. The CDR3 is made up of 17 amino acids. Germline CDR1 MNHEY, CDR2 SVGAGI. CDR3 sequence: CASSSRLSGGHTGELFF. CDR3 DNA sequence: TGTGCCAGCAGTTCCCGTCTTTCAGGGGGGCACACCGGGGAGCTGTTTTTT.